This record covers a single TCR beta chain. The target antigen is unknown. Depth targeted 1 in 200,000 to 1 in 1 million T cells, averaging approximately 9.9x coverage per clonotype. Data came from immunoSEQ multiplex PCR; TCRdb stores just in-frame clones and leaves some out. The sample carries over 100,000 clones, 58% recorded once. The source of the sample is a study of cytotoxic CD8 clonotypes in ibrutinib-treated CLL. In the study overall: Patients: roughly twelve relapsed/refractory, roughly 15 treatment-naive, some 18 IGHV unmutated. Responses comprised 24 partial and 2 complete; at median roughly 66 months, about 15 remained remitted and about 12 progressed. Findings of the study overall: Few clonotypes were public, and these shrank or held steady under treatment.

Material: PBMCs, obtained after 24 months of ibrutinib treatment. This TCR came from a human donor with chronic lymphocytic leukemia.

The CDR3 DNA is TGTGCCTGGACAAAGCGGGGGGGCGAGAACGAGCAGTACTTC. Residues: CAWTKRGGENEQYF. This chain joins TRBV30 and TRBJ2-7; 10 nucleotides agree with TRBD2. This CDR3 comprises 14 residues. The J segment lost 5 bases and the V segment lost 4 bases, leaving 8 bases of the junction unmatched. The germline V gene encodes CDR1 GTSNPN and CDR2 SVGIG (reference sequence).